Each of the 15 T cell receptor beta chains below was sequenced from the same sample in a study of OX40 agonist ivuxolimab in advanced cancers. Sequencing used immunoSEQ multiplex PCR; TCRdb keeps in-frame clones, though not all of them. The table records 40,000 to 55,000 clones, 85% to 95% of them present only once. The material was CD4+ or CD8+ T cells sorted from blood, obtained in a trial of the OX40 agonist ivuxolimab. The source is an adult with an advanced solid tumor such as melanoma, head and neck, liver or kidney cancer.

CDR3 amino acids: CASSLRGGTRYNEQFF. DNA for the CDR3: TGTGCCAGCAGCTTAAGAGGCGGGACCCGCTACAATGAGCAGTTCTTC. The chain employs TRBV7-8 and TRBJ2-1; tentatively, D is TRBD2 (6 bases). Germline-derived CDR1 and CDR2 are SGHVS and FQNEAQ. CDR3 size: 16 residues. V was cut by 2 bases and J by 3 bases, with 14 bases left in between.

This chain uses TRBV5-1 with TRBJ2-7; D gene uncertain. The CDR3 totals 14 residues. Trimming removed 1 base from V and 1 base from J, with 9 bases in between. The germline CDR1 and CDR2 sequences are SGHRS and YFSETQ. This CDR3 reads CASSLSPGSYEQYF. CDR3 DNA: TGCGCCAGCAGCTTGAGCCCGGGTTCCTACGAGCAGTACTTC.

The genes are TRBV2 and TRBJ2-7; the D gene is possibly TRBD2 (6 bases). This CDR3 region has 20 residues. Germline assignment: CDR1 SNHLY and CDR2 FYNNEI. V dropped 4 bases and J dropped 1 base, with 29 bases sitting between them. Here the CDR3 DNA reads TGTGCCAGCAGTGCCCCCCGGGACCTGAGGAGGATGGCGGGGTCCTACGAGCAGTACTTC. Translated, it gives CASSAPRDLRRMAGSYEQYF.

Comments on this clone: The junction does not match germline at one end; this may be a read error. This sequence joins TRBV7-7 and TRBJ2-5, with 7 bases fitting TRBD1. The CDR3 runs to 13 residues. CDR1 and CDR2 (germline): SSHAT, FNYEAQ (reference sequence). The CDR3 sequence: CASSRGGRETQYF. Here the CDR3 DNA reads TGTGCTAGCAGTCGAGGGGGCAGGGAGACCCAGTACTTC. The full variable domain, its missing parts supplied by reference TRBV7-7 and TRBJ2-5, is GAGVSQSPRYKVTKRGQDVTLRCDPISSHATLYWYQQALGQGPEFLTYFNYEAQPDKSGLPSDRFSAERPEGSISTLTIQRTEQRDSAMYRCASSRGGRETQYFGPGTRLLVL.

The genes are TRBV6-4 and TRBJ2-3; D possibly corresponds to TRBD2 (5 bases). V lost 3 bases and J 0 bases, leaving 7 bases between the germline ends. Germline V gives CDR1 MRHNA, CDR2 SNTAGT. This CDR3 is 14 amino acids long. The CDR3 DNA sequence: TGTGCCAGCAGTGAAGGCGGGAGCACAGATACGCAGTATTTT. This encodes CASSEGGSTDTQYF.

This rearrangement joins TRBV7-8 to TRBJ2-1; no firm D call. This CDR3 contains 16 residues. Trimming took off 1 base at V and 2 bases at J, with 12 bases between the two ends. Germline V lookup: CDR1 SGHVS, CDR2 FQNEAQ. CDR3 region: CASSLDSASPYNEQFF. The CDR3 nucleotides are TGTGCCAGCAGCTTAGACAGCGCCTCCCCCTACAATGAGCAGTTCTTC.

V and J are TRBV19 and TRBJ2-7; 10 bases are shared with TRBD2. V shed 8 bases and J 1 base; nucleotides not matched to a gene: 5. Germline V gives CDR1 LNHDA, CDR2 SQIVND (reference sequence). The CDR3 runs 14 residues. The CDR3 DNA is TGTGCCAGTGGACTAGCGGATTCATCCTACGAGCAGTACTTC. Its protein is CASGLADSSYEQYF.

The chain combines TRBV4-1 with TRBJ1-2, with 8 bases identical to TRBD1. The CDR3 loop spans 17 amino acids. CDR1 MGHRA and CDR2 YSYEKL come from the germline V gene. Trimming took 0 bases from V and 0 from J; bases not matched to a gene: 6. The CDR3 coding sequence is TGCGCCAGCAGCCAAGATTCCGGGACAGGAACTAACTATGGCTACACCTTC. Protein sequence: CASSQDSGTGTNYGYTF.

The rearrangement joins TRBV19 to TRBJ2-5, with a tentative D call TRBD1 (5 bases). The germline CDR1 and CDR2 sequences are LNHDA and SQIVND (reference sequence). The CDR3 spans 14 residues. V dropped 7 bases and J dropped 1 base, with 13 bases sitting between them. CDR3 protein: CASIGAKSQETQYF. CDR3 nucleotides: TGTGCCAGTATAGGGGCTAAATCCCAAGAGACCCAGTACTTC.

The rearrangement links TRBV4-2 to TRBJ2-1, with 10 bases identical to TRBD2. The germline CDR1 and CDR2 sequences are LGHNA and YNFKEQ. This CDR3 comprises 22 residues. The V segment lost 0 bases and the J segment 2 bases; nucleotides outside the gene matches: 19. CDR3: CASSQDPFPTARTSGAYNEQFF. Written as DNA, the CDR3 is TGTGCCAGCAGCCAAGATCCCTTCCCGACCGCCAGGACTAGCGGAGCCTACAATGAGCAGTTCTTC.

V is TRBV7-6 and J is TRBJ2-1; TRBD1 agrees at 8 bases. CDR3 length: 17 amino acids. Per germline, CDR1 SGHVS and CDR2 FNYEAQ. V lost 5 bases to trimming and J lost 7 bases; unmatched junction nucleotides: 16. The CDR3 region has the DNA TGTGCCAGCAGCCGAACTCCGACAGGGGAGAGTTGGAATGAGCAGTTCTTC. Translating it yields CASSRTPTGESWNEQFF.

This clone was seen more than once but under ten times. V and J are TRBV4-1 and TRBJ2-5; no definite D call. From germline, CDR1 is MGHRA and CDR2 YSYEKL. Trimming pared 4 bases from V and 0 bases from J, leaving 12 bases between. This CDR3 has 15 amino acids. The CDR3 DNA follows: TGCGCCAGCAGCCCTCTCCCGGGCAACCAAGAGACCCAGTACTTC. Translated, it gives CASSPLPGNQETQYF.

V is TRBV6-6 and J is TRBJ2-2, with no clear D. Germline V gene data show CDR1 as MNHNY and CDR2 as SVGAGI (reference sequence). V was cut by 5 bases and J by 1 base, with 8 bases left in between. CDR3 length equals 14 residues. Written as DNA, the CDR3 is TGTGCCAGCAGTATCGCAGAGAACACCGGGGAGCTGTTTTTT. This encodes CASSIAENTGELFF.

This chain connects TRBV5-6 to TRBJ2-7, with TRBD2 as a possible D gene (6 bases). This CDR3 region has 13 residues. V was shortened by 3 bases and J by 1 base, with 8 bases between the two germline ends. Germline loops: CDR1 SGHDT, CDR2 YYEEEE. Here the CDR3 reads CASSSLASYEQYF. The CDR3, as DNA: TGTGCCAGCAGCTCGCTAGCGTCCTACGAGCAGTACTTC.

CDR3 residues: CATSTDRAGNQPQHF. CDR3 sequence (DNA): TGTGCCACCAGCACGGACAGGGCAGGCAATCAGCCCCAGCATTTT. The rearrangement uses TRBV15 and TRBJ1-5; 8 positions match TRBD1. Germline assignment: CDR1 LNHNV and CDR2 YYDKDF (reference sequence). The CDR3 has 15 residues. The junction had 4 bases not matched to a gene; V was cut back by 4 bases and J by 2 bases.